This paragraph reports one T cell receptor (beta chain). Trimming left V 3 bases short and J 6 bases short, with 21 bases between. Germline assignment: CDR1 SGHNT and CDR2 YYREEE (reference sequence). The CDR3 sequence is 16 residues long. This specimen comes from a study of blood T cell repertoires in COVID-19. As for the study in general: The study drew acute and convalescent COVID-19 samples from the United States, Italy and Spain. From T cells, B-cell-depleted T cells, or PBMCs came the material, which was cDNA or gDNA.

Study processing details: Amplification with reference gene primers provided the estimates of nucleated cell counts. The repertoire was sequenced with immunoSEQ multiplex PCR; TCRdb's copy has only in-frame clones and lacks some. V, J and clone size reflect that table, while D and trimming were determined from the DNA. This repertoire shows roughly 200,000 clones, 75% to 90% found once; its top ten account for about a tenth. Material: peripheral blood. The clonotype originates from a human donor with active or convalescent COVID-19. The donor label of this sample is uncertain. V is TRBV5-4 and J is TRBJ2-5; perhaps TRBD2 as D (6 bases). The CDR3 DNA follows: TGTGCCAGCAGCTCCGCGCCTAGCGTACGGGAGCAGACCCAGTACTTC. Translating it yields CASSSAPSVREQTQYF.